These T cell receptor beta chains were read from a single sample in a study of PD-1 blockade in classical Hodgkin lymphoma. Generated by immunoSEQ multiplex PCR, the TCRdb table keeps only in-frame clones and is missing some. The profile covers about 12,000 clones, with about nine tenths appearing a single time and 0.4% to 0.5% taken by the ten largest. Sample: CD4+ T cells from blood, taken at baseline. The source is a human donor with classical Hodgkin lymphoma. Each CDR3 is given with its conserved first and last residue. A D gene is named only where the DNA matches it firmly. Not all rows give a size; the values are once, few, many and, for expanded clones, a class.

v_gene: TRBV20-1
abundance: -
j_gene: TRBJ2-7
d_gene: -
CDR3nt: TGCAGTGCTAGTAGGGGGGAGCAGTACTTC
CDR3aa: CSASRGEQYF

v_gene: TRBV19
abundance: -
j_gene: TRBJ2-1
d_gene: -
CDR3nt: TGTGCCAGTAGTCCAGGAGCAGTGTACAATGAGCAGTTCTTC
CDR3aa: CASSPGAVYNEQFF

v_gene: TRBV5-8
abundance: -
j_gene: TRBJ2-5
d_gene: -
CDR3nt: TGTGCCAGCAGAAGGGGGGTTGGGCTTTCGACTACGGAGACCCAGTACTTC
CDR3aa: CASRRGVGLSTTETQYF

v_gene: TRBV2
abundance: once
j_gene: TRBJ1-3
d_gene: -
CDR3nt: TGTGCCAGCAGTGGGGTGGGGTCGGGGAACACCATATATTTT
CDR3aa: CASSGVGSGNTIYF

v_gene: TRBV5-1
abundance: -
j_gene: TRBJ2-7
d_gene: -
CDR3nt: TGCGCCAGCAGCTTGGTCACAGGCTCGGTCTACGAGCAGTACTTC
CDR3aa: CASSLVTGSVYEQYF

v_gene: TRBV6-1
abundance: -
j_gene: TRBJ2-2
d_gene: -
CDR3nt: TGTGCCAGCACAGGGGTTACGAACACCGGGGAGCTGTTTTTT
CDR3aa: CASTGVTNTGELFF

v_gene: TRBV4-2
abundance: -
j_gene: TRBJ2-1
d_gene: -
CDR3nt: TGTGCCAGCAGCCCAAACCCCCCTGGAGTAGCACACAATGAGCAGTTCTTC
CDR3aa: CASSPNPPGVAHNEQFF

v_gene: TRBV5-1
abundance: -
j_gene: TRBJ2-7
d_gene: TRBD2
CDR3nt: TGCGCCAGCAGCTCGGGAGGACTAGCGGGAGGGACGGGCTACGAGCAGTACTTC
CDR3aa: CASSSGGLAGGTGYEQYF

v_gene: TRBV7-3
abundance: -
j_gene: TRBJ2-2
d_gene: -
CDR3nt: TGTGCCAGCAGCGACCCAGGGTCCGGGGAGCTGTTTTTT
CDR3aa: CASSDPGSGELFF

v_gene: TRBV5-1
abundance: once
j_gene: TRBJ2-3
d_gene: TRBD2
CDR3nt: TGCGCCAGCAGCTTCGCGAGCGGGGGGTTTGCAGATACGCAGTATTTT
CDR3aa: CASSFASGGFADTQYF

v_gene: TRBV10-3
abundance: -
j_gene: TRBJ1-6
d_gene: TRBD1
CDR3nt: TGTGCCATCAGTGATAAGGACAGGGTAAATTCACCCCTCCACTTT
CDR3aa: CAISDKDRVNSPLHF

v_gene: TRBV9
abundance: -
j_gene: TRBJ1-1
d_gene: -
CDR3nt: TGTGCCAGCAGCGTAAAACTGAACACTGAAGCTTTCTTT
CDR3aa: CASSVKLNTEAFF

v_gene: TRBV5-1
abundance: -
j_gene: TRBJ1-1
d_gene: TRBD1
CDR3nt: TGCGCCAGCAGCCGGTTGCCCCAGACAGGGGATGCTTTCTTT
CDR3aa: CASSRLPQTGDAFF

v_gene: TRBV9
abundance: -
j_gene: TRBJ2-1
d_gene: TRBD1
CDR3nt: TGTGCCAGCAGCAAGGACAGGGGCTGGAACAATGAGCAGTTCTTC
CDR3aa: CASSKDRGWNNEQFF

v_gene: TRBV2
abundance: -
j_gene: TRBJ2-5
d_gene: -
CDR3nt: TGTGCCAGCAGTGAAGGACAGAAGTTGCAAGAGACCCAGTACTTC
CDR3aa: CASSEGQKLQETQYF

v_gene: TRBV5-1
abundance: -
j_gene: TRBJ2-7
d_gene: -
CDR3nt: TGCGCCAGCAGCCAGGGGGGCGGGAGGAACAACGAGCAGTACTTC
CDR3aa: CASSQGGGRNNEQYF

v_gene: TRBV5-5
abundance: -
j_gene: TRBJ1-4
d_gene: -
CDR3nt: TGTGCCAGCAGCCATCAGGTCCTCGTCAGCGAAAAACTGTTTTTT
CDR3aa: CASSHQVLVSEKLFF

v_gene: TRBV6-6
abundance: once
j_gene: TRBJ2-3
d_gene: -
CDR3nt: TGTGCCAGCAGTTACGCGGCCCGGGGCTATACGCAGTATTTT
CDR3aa: CASSYAARGYTQYF

v_gene: TRBV15
abundance: -
j_gene: TRBJ2-7
d_gene: -
CDR3nt: TGTGCCACCAGCAGCATCGAATCCCTTTTGTACTTC
CDR3aa: CATSSIESLLYF

v_gene: TRBV2
abundance: -
j_gene: TRBJ1-2
d_gene: -
CDR3nt: TGTGCCAGCAGCCCAGATGGGGGTTATGGCTACACCTTC
CDR3aa: CASSPDGGYGYTF

v_gene: TRBV7-6
abundance: -
j_gene: TRBJ2-5
d_gene: -
CDR3nt: TGTGCCAGCAGCTTAGAAGCCGGGACTTGGGAGACCCAGTACTTC
CDR3aa: CASSLEAGTWETQYF

v_gene: TRBV5-6
abundance: -
j_gene: TRBJ2-1
d_gene: TRBD1
CDR3nt: TGTGCCAGCAGCTTGGCAACAGGGGGCAAGTTCTTC
CDR3aa: CASSLATGGKFF

v_gene: TRBV19
abundance: -
j_gene: TRBJ2-1
d_gene: -
CDR3nt: TGTGCCAGTAGTATAGTCTTAAGCGAAAATGAGCAGTTCTTC
CDR3aa: CASSIVLSENEQFF

v_gene: TRBV7-9
abundance: -
j_gene: TRBJ1-4
d_gene: TRBD1
CDR3nt: TGTGCCAGCAGGAAACAAACAGGGGCTGGGGAAAAACTGTTTTTT
CDR3aa: CASRKQTGAGEKLFF

v_gene: TRBV18
abundance: -
j_gene: TRBJ2-2
d_gene: -
CDR3nt: TGTGCCAGCTCCACGACATTTGCGTCCACCGGGGAGCTGTTTTTT
CDR3aa: CASSTTFASTGELFF

v_gene: TRBV6-1
abundance: once
j_gene: TRBJ2-5
d_gene: -
CDR3nt: TGTGCCAGCAGTGTCTATCAGGAGACCCAGTACTTC
CDR3aa: CASSVYQETQYF

v_gene: TRBV14
abundance: -
j_gene: TRBJ1-6
d_gene: -
CDR3nt: TGTGCCAGCAGCCAAGTTGGGGGGGGGAATTCACCCCTCCACTTT
CDR3aa: CASSQVGGGNSPLHF

v_gene: TRBV5-8
abundance: -
j_gene: TRBJ1-4
d_gene: -
CDR3nt: TGTGCCAGCAGCTCGACGCTGCTCGGGGATTCTGAAAAACTGTTTTTT
CDR3aa: CASSSTLLGDSEKLFF